This entry lists 12 T cell receptor beta chains sequenced from one sample in a study of read filtering for tumor transcriptome and immune sequencing. From roughly 390 ng of RNA, a library with molecular barcoded alpha/delta and beta/gamma adaptors was made. Each CDR3 protein is one row after TCRdb ran MiXCR on the reads. The data show tens of thousands of distinct CDR3 sequences, roughly a fifth seen once. The source material was a population of CD138-negative cells sorted from bone marrow. These receptors were obtained from a donor aged 40 or older with multiple myeloma.

This chain connects TRBV2 to TRBJ1-1; TRBD1 is a possible D gene (5 bases). The CDR3 covers 14 residues. V was shortened by 1 base and J by 5 bases, with 11 bases between the two germline ends. Germline CDR1 SNHLY, CDR2 FYNNEI. For the CDR3, the DNA is TGTGCCAGCAGTGAAGAAGGGGCGGGAACTGAAGCTTTCTTT. Translation: CASSEEGAGTEAFF.

This clonotype was detected many times. The chain carries TRBV20-1 and TRBJ2-1, with a possible D match to TRBD2 (7 bases). Trimming cost V 3 bases and J 0 bases, with 9 bases left between them. The CDR3 sequence is 14 residues long. Germline CDR1 and CDR2: DFQATT and SNEGSKA (reference sequence). CDR3 nucleotide sequence: TGCAGTGCTAGGGGGGGGGCCTCCTACAATGAGCAGTTCTTC. Translated, it gives CSARGGASYNEQFF.

This clonotype was detected many times. The V gene is TRBV5-4, the J gene TRBJ2-3; D ambiguous. Trimming took 0 bases from V and 4 from J, leaving 3 bases between them. CDR3 length: 12 residues. The germline V gene encodes CDR1 SGHNT and CDR2 YYREEE (reference sequence). DNA of the CDR3: TGTGCCAGCAGCTTGGTTGCAGATACGCAGTATTTT. It yields the protein CASSLVADTQYF.

Note on this clonotype: It is likely a read error, because the conserved phenylalanine at the end of the CDR3 is missing. V usage is TRBV12-3 or TRBV12-4 and J usage is TRBJ1-1, with D perhaps matching TRBD1 (5 bases). The CDR3 totals 14 residues. Here the CDR3 reads CANSFGTGGTEAFL. CDR3 DNA sequence: TGTGCCAACAGTTTTGGCACAGGTGGCACTGAAGCTTTCCTT.

As concerns this clonotype: This may stem from a read error, because a much larger clone lies one nucleotide away. The chain carries TRBV7-2 and TRBJ1-2; 7 bases align to TRBD1. The CDR3 is 14 residues long. Germline values: CDR1 SGHTA, CDR2 FQGNSA. The V and J ends lost 3 bases and 8 bases, in that order; junction bases with no gene match: 9. The CDR3 DNA sequence: TGTGCCAGCAGCTTGGGGACAGAGGTGTTCGGCTACACCTTC. Translated, it gives CASSLGTEVFGYTF.

There are many counts of this clonotype. V usage is TRBV20-1 and J usage is TRBJ1-5, with D unclear. This CDR3 region has 14 residues. Germline V gene data show CDR1 as DFQATT and CDR2 as SNEGSKA (reference sequence). Deletions cut 1 base from V and 2 bases from J, with 9 bases between. The CDR3 spells CSARVGSRNQPQHF. DNA for the CDR3: TGCAGTGCTAGAGTGGGCAGCCGCAATCAGCCCCAGCATTTT.

This clonotype showed up many times. The rearrangement joins TRBV30 to TRBJ1-1, with no clear D. The V end lost 4 bases, the J end lost 5 bases, and 14 bases lay between the germline ends. There are 13 residues in the CDR3. Germline V lookup: CDR1 GTSNPN, CDR2 SVGIG (reference sequence). For the CDR3, the DNA is TGTGCCTGGATCGGCCGATGGGAGACTGAAGCTTTCTTT. It specifies CAWIGRWETEAFF.

This clonotype was recorded once. With a much larger clone just one base away, this may be a read error. The rearrangement joins TRBV7-2 to TRBJ2-2, with D perhaps given as TRBD1 or TRBD2 (5 bases each). The CDR3 runs 13 residues. The germline CDR1 and CDR2 sequences are SGHTA and FQGNSA. The CDR3 bases are TGTGCCAGCAGCTTAAGACTCGGCAGGGAGCTGCTTTTT. Its protein is CASSLRLGRELLF.

For this clonotype: This could be a read error, since a much larger clone is one nucleotide away. The chain has TRBV20-1 and TRBJ1-1; D gene ambiguous. This CDR3 is 16 amino acids long. CDR1 is DFQATT and CDR2 is SNEGSKA in the germline V gene (reference sequence). The CDR3 protein is CSASVPRWRLKTEAFF. The CDR3 nucleotides read TGCAGTGCTAGCGTCCCCAGGTGGCGTTTGAAAACTGAAGCTTTCTTT.

This clonotype has a count of ten or more. The V and J genes are TRBV11-1 and TRBJ2-3; 9 bases are shared with TRBD2. The V gene end was trimmed by 4 bases and the J gene end by 8 bases; junction bases not matched to a gene: 7. Germline V gives CDR1 SGHAT, CDR2 FQDESV (reference sequence). The CDR3 consists of 14 residues. CDR3: CASSSLAGSGTQYF. In DNA form, the CDR3 reads TGTGCCAGCAGCTCTCTAGCGGGGTCGGGTACGCAGTATTTT.

This clonotype came up a few times. This chain uses TRBV6-2 or TRBV6-3 with TRBJ1-1; no reliable D call. The ends were cut back, 2 bases at V and 1 base at J, with 5 bases in the middle. Germline CDR1 reads MNHEY; CDR2 reads SVGEGT. The CDR3 consists of 13 residues. CDR3 sequence reads: CASSYTENTEAFF. In DNA, the CDR3 is TGTGCCAGCAGTTACACGGAGAACACTGAAGCTTTCTTT.

A note on this clonotype: Compared with germline, one end of the junction differs, possibly owing to a read error. This CDR3 is CASSGGPVNNGQIF. The DNA for the CDR3 is TGTGCCAGCAGTGGAGGGCCCGTAAACAATGGGCAGATCTTC. The chain joins TRBV28 to TRBJ2-1; D is perhaps TRBD2 (6 bases). CDR3 length: 14 amino acids. Germline values: CDR1 MDHEN, CDR2 SYDVKM.